These 28 T cell receptor beta chains came from one sample sequenced in a study of HIV-infected patients and healthy controls (dated by TCRdb to the mid-2010s). After antiretroviral therapy began, follow-up blood was collected from HIV-infected patients roughly three months, about 14 weeks, later. Since whole blood was used without any cell fractionation, the repertoire reflected all peripheral T cells in unsorted form. Library creation used 5' RACE. The run used an Illumina MiSeq. Roughly 0.55 ug RNA was reverse transcribed with SuperScript III using primers against the alpha and beta constant regions. Separate alpha and beta chain libraries were made by chain-specific third strand synthesis with multiplexing indices. The raw public data were reprocessed by TCRdb itself: fastp quality trimming at Q25, MiXCR clonotype calling, in-frame beta chains only. Each entry merges the rows of one CDR3 protein and shows their most common DNA and genes. The sample yields some 4,800 distinct CDR3 sequences; around 5.2% were counted once. 33% of the sample is held by the ten biggest clonotypes.

This sample comprised blood, obtained during antiretroviral therapy. Receptor source: an adult with HIV infection.

V usage is TRBV7-6 and J usage is TRBJ2-1; no clear D gene. This CDR3 region has 13 residues. The ends were cut back, 5 bases at V and 8 bases at J, with 13 bases in the middle. The V gene's germline CDR1 is SGHVS and CDR2 FNYEAQ. The DNA of the CDR3 is TGTGCCAGCAGCCCGCCCGTGGGCCATGAGCAGTTCTTC. Amino acids: CASSPPVGHEQFF.

This clonotype was seen only a few times. The chain carries TRBV6-1 and TRBJ1-5, with D uncertain. The CDR3 has 16 residues. CDR1 and CDR2 (germline): MNHNS, SASEGT. The ends were cut back, 5 bases at V and 0 bases at J, with 14 bases in the middle. CDR3 loop: CASSQEIGYSNQPQHF. DNA of the CDR3: TGTGCCAGCAGTCAGGAGATCGGTTATAGCAATCAGCCCCAGCATTTT.

This clonotype counts as medium-sized. This sequence joins TRBV28 and TRBJ2-7, with no clear D. The V end was cut by 2 bases, the J end by 6 bases, with 8 bases between. The V gene's germline CDR1 is MDHEN and CDR2 SYDVKM. The CDR3 is made up of 12 amino acids. CDR3 sequence: CASSLRDSEQYF. The CDR3 DNA follows: TGTGCCAGCAGTTTAAGGGATAGCGAGCAGTACTTC.

This clonotype has just a few counts. CDR3 coding DNA: TGTGCCAGCAGCCGGGGGACAGAGCAGTACTTC. Its translation: CASSRGTEQYF. The V call is TRBV5-6, the J call TRBJ2-7; D might be TRBD1 or TRBD2, each matching 6 bases. The CDR3 runs to 11 residues. V was cut by 4 bases and J by 7 bases, with 9 bases left in between. Germline V gene lookup returns CDR1 SGHDT and CDR2 YYEEEE.

This rearrangement joins TRBV5-1 to TRBJ2-7; 7 bases line up with TRBD1. V was clipped by 4 bases and J by 2 bases; unmatched bases: 3. Germline CDR1 reads SGHRS; CDR2 reads YFSETQ. The CDR3 loop spans 13 amino acids. In DNA form, the CDR3 reads TGCGCCAGCAGCCCGGGGACAGCCTACGAGCAGTACTTC. It is translated as CASSPGTAYEQYF.

This clonotype was detected only a few times. The rearrangement links TRBV15 to TRBJ1-6; TRBD1 aligns across 7 bases. The CDR3 runs to 16 residues. With 8 bases clipped from V and 5 bases from J, the junction kept 12 bases outside the gene matches. Germline CDR1 LNHNV, CDR2 YYDKDF (reference sequence). This CDR3 is CATQPARQGNNSPLHF. CDR3 DNA: TGTGCCACCCAGCCTGCACGACAGGGAAATAATTCACCCCTCCACTTT. Drawing the rest from reference TRBV15 and TRBJ1-6, the complete variable domain is DAMVIQNPRYQVTQFGKPVTLSCSQTLNHNVMYWYQQKSSQAPKLLFHYYDKDFNNEADTPDNFQSRRPNTSFCFLDIRSPGLGDTAMYLCATQPARQGNNSPLHFGNGTRLTVT.

The chain has TRBV27 and TRBJ2-5, with 11 bases fitting TRBD2. Germline CDR1 and CDR2: MNHEY and SMNVEV (reference sequence). V lost 4 bases to trimming and J lost 5 bases; unmatched junction nucleotides: 3. The CDR3 consists of 14 residues. CDR3 bases: TGTGCCAGCAGTTCGCTAGCGGGGGGTGAGACCCAGTACTTC. Protein product: CASSSLAGGETQYF.

This clonotype was found many times. The V and J genes are TRBV6-2 or TRBV6-3 and TRBJ1-5; D not certain. V was cut by 6 bases and J by 2 bases, with 11 bases left in between. Germline assignment: CDR1 MNHEY and CDR2 SVGEGT. The CDR3 spans 14 residues. DNA of the CDR3: TGTGCCAGCAGCTCGTCCCCACGCAATCAGCCCCAGCATTTT. Translation gives CASSSSPRNQPQHF.

By share, this clonotype counts as medium-sized. The rearrangement links TRBV5-1 to TRBJ1-4, with D maybe TRBD1 (6 bases). From germline, CDR1 is SGHRS and CDR2 YFSETQ. Trimming stripped 4 bases from V and 7 bases from J, with 26 bases between. This CDR3 region has 18 residues. The CDR3 DNA reads TGCGCCAGCAGCCCGACCCCGGGACAAATAAAGACGGGTGAAAAACTGTTTTTT. It translates to CASSPTPGQIKTGEKLFF.

This clonotype was seen a few times. Here the CDR3 DNA reads TGCAGTGCTAGGCTTGGGACTAGCGGGGTCCGTGGCACCGGGGAGCTGTTTTTT. Translation: CSARLGTSGVRGTGELFF. The chain uses TRBV20-1 and TRBJ2-2; 13 positions match TRBD2. With V trimmed by 3 bases and J by 4 bases, 11 bases remained unmatched. This CDR3 has 18 residues. The germline CDR1 and CDR2 sequences are DFQATT and SNEGSKA (reference sequence).

In its sample, this clonotype ranks as medium-sized. The chain joins TRBV28 to TRBJ2-7; D unclear. Germline values: CDR1 MDHEN, CDR2 SYDVKM. The CDR3 has 14 amino acids. V was shortened by 4 bases and J by 4 bases, with 14 bases between the two germline ends. In DNA form, the CDR3 reads TGTGCCAGCAGTTGGGTCCCCCGGCGGTACGAGCAGTACTTC. Protein: CASSWVPRRYEQYF.

At least ten counts were recorded for this clonotype. The genes are TRBV7-8 and TRBJ2-3; TRBD2 aligns across 10 bases. V was clipped by 5 bases and J by 5 bases; unmatched bases: 7. Germline assignment: CDR1 SGHVS and CDR2 FQNEAQ. The CDR3 loop spans 15 amino acids. The CDR3 spells CASSGAGGPIDTQYF. CDR3 coding DNA: TGTGCCAGCAGCGGAGCGGGAGGGCCCATAGATACGCAGTATTTT.

By share of the sample, this clonotype is medium-sized. The CDR3 nucleotides are TGTGCCAGCAGCTCCCCACAGAGGCCTAATGAAAAACTGTTTTTT. Encoded protein: CASSSPQRPNEKLFF. The gene calls are TRBV28 and TRBJ1-4, with unresolved D. This CDR3 contains 15 residues. Germline V gene sequence: CDR1 MDHEN, CDR2 SYDVKM. Trimming removed 6 bases from V and 3 bases from J, with 14 bases in between.

In this sample, this clonotype is large. This chain connects TRBV12-3 or TRBV12-4 to TRBJ1-5; D call uncertain. This CDR3 contains 12 residues. The V end was cut by 3 bases, the J end by 6 bases, with 6 bases between. The CDR3 region is CASSLRGQPQHF. The CDR3 DNA reads as TGTGCCAGCAGTTTGAGAGGTCAGCCCCAGCATTTT.

In this sample, this clonotype turned up many times. This chain connects TRBV28 to TRBJ2-5, with 12 bases fitting TRBD1. This CDR3 spans 20 amino acids. V lost 4 bases and J lost 6; bases outside the gene matches: 21. Looked up from germline, CDR1 is MDHEN and CDR2 is SYDVKM. The CDR3 is CASSSRPGTGGARSYQTQYF. The CDR3 DNA sequence: TGTGCCAGCAGTTCCCGTCCCGGGACAGGGGGCGCAAGGAGTTACCAGACCCAGTACTTC.

The V gene is TRBV29-1, the J gene TRBJ2-7; 7 positions agree with TRBD1. V shed 5 bases, J shed 4 bases, and the junction held 14 bases outside the gene matches. This CDR3 contains 15 residues. Per germline, CDR1 SQVTM and CDR2 ANQGSEA. The CDR3 spells CSVILPGQIGYEQYF. CDR3 bases: TGCAGCGTTATTCTTCCGGGACAGATCGGGTACGAGCAGTACTTC.

This clonotype was picked up many times. The CDR3 DNA reads as TGTGCCAGCAGCCCGGGACAGTTCACAGATACGCAGTATTTT. It translates to CASSPGQFTDTQYF. V usage is TRBV9 and J usage is TRBJ2-3; 7 positions match TRBD1. CDR1 and CDR2 (germline): SGDLS, YYNGEE. CDR3 length: 14 amino acids. V lost 4 bases, J lost 2 bases, and 4 bases stayed unmatched.

This clonotype is large in the sample. The chain couples TRBV6-5 to TRBJ2-7; weak D call: TRBD1 (5 bases). Trimming removed 0 bases at V and 5 bases at J, with 8 bases between. Germline V lookup: CDR1 MNHEY, CDR2 SVGAGI. The length of the CDR3 is 13 residues. The CDR3 DNA is TGTGCCAGCAGTTACTCAGGGGCTGACGAGCAGTACTTC. It is translated as CASSYSGADEQYF.

In this sample, this clonotype turned up many times. V and J are TRBV5-1 and TRBJ2-2, with D maybe TRBD2 (7 bases). Trimming left V 6 bases short and J 1 base short, with 19 bases between. Germline V lookup: CDR1 SGHRS, CDR2 YFSETQ. The CDR3 has 17 residues. The CDR3 DNA reads TGCGCCAGCAACGGGGGGCTAGTCACCCAGAACACCGGGGAGCTGTTTTTT. Encoded protein: CASNGGLVTQNTGELFF.

This clonotype counts as medium-sized. The chain has TRBV29-1 and TRBJ1-2; D ambiguous. The CDR3 extends over 13 amino acids. Trimming stripped 6 bases from V and 8 bases from J, with 19 bases between. Germline V gene sequence: CDR1 SQVTM, CDR2 ANQGSEA. CDR3 in amino acids: CSVTPSESEGYTF. DNA for the CDR3: TGCAGCGTGACACCGTCAGAGTCGGAAGGCTACACCTTC.

This sequence joins TRBV19 and TRBJ2-5, with TRBD1 matching over 9 bases. V gave up 5 bases and J gave up 4 bases; unmatched junction bases: 8. This CDR3 spans 15 amino acids. CDR1 LNHDA and CDR2 SQIVND come from the germline V gene (reference sequence). For the CDR3, the DNA is TGTGCCAGTAGTGCTCCTGGACAGGGGCGAGAGACCCAGTACTTC. It specifies CASSAPGQGRETQYF.

The CDR3 spells CASSSGQLGDTQYF. CDR3 coding DNA: TGTGCCAGCAGCTCAGGACAGCTGGGAGATACGCAGTATTTT. The chain uses TRBV5-4 and TRBJ2-3; tentatively, D is TRBD1 (6 bases). Germline V gene data show CDR1 as SGHNT and CDR2 as YYREEE (reference sequence). This CDR3 region has 14 residues. Trimming left V 3 bases short and J 5 bases short, with 13 bases between. Full variable domain (outside the CDR3, taken from reference TRBV5-4 and TRBJ2-3): ETGVTQSPTHLIKTRGQQVTLRCSSQSGHNTVSWYQQALGQGPQFIFQYYREEENGRGNFPPRFSGLQFPNYSSELNVNALELDDSALYLCASSSGQLGDTQYFGPGTRLTVL.

This clonotype has ten or more counts. The V and J genes are TRBV7-2 and TRBJ2-2, with unresolved D. This CDR3 has 14 amino acids. Germline assignment: CDR1 SGHTA and CDR2 FQGNSA. With 1 base removed from V and 6 bases from J, the gap between germline ends came to 9 bases. The CDR3, as DNA: TGTGCCAGCAGCTTAGTAGGGTTGGCCGGGGAGCTGTTTTTT. Its translation: CASSLVGLAGELFF.

In its sample, this clonotype is medium-sized (0.01 to 0.1%). DNA for the CDR3: TGCAGCGTTGATCGGGCGGAGAACGAGTATGGCTACACCTTC. Translated, it gives CSVDRAENEYGYTF. The rearrangement links TRBV29-1 to TRBJ1-2; D is undetermined. Trimming took 3 bases from V and 5 from J, leaving 16 bases between them. Germline CDR1 and CDR2: SQVTM and ANQGSEA. This CDR3 is 14 amino acids long.

In this sample, this clonotype is medium-sized (0.01 to 0.1%). This chain connects TRBV6-4 to TRBJ2-2, with TRBD2 as a possible D gene (6 bases). V gave up 6 bases and J gave up 2 bases, with 16 bases separating them. The germline CDR1 and CDR2 sequences are MRHNA and SNTAGT. CDR3 length equals 16 residues. CDR3 DNA sequence: TGTGCCAGCAGCCCTCTAGCGCCCTTCAACACCGGGGAGCTGTTTTTT. Residues: CASSPLAPFNTGELFF.

This clonotype was seen more than once but under ten times. Its ends do not fully match the called genes, so a read error is possible. The rearrangement joins TRBV5-1 to TRBJ2-1; possible D gene TRBD1, 7 bases. Germline CDR1 and CDR2: SGHRS and YFSETQ. The CDR3 sequence is 14 residues long. The CDR3 DNA reads as TGCGCCAGCAGCTTCAGGACAGGCAGCGGGTCGTGGGTCTTC. Its protein product is CASSFRTGSGSWVF. Combining the CDR3 with reference TRBV5-1 and TRBJ2-1 gives the whole variable domain KAGVTQTPRYLIKTRGQQVTLSCSPISGHRSVSWYQQTPGQGLQFLFEYFSETQRNKGNFPGRFSGRQFSNSRSEMNVSTLELGDSALYLCASSFRTGSGSWVFGPGTRLTVL.

The chain has TRBV29-1 and TRBJ1-1, with a tentative D call TRBD1 (5 bases). Germline loops: CDR1 SQVTM, CDR2 ANQGSEA. V was cut by 6 bases and J by 0 bases, with 11 bases left in between. The CDR3 has 13 residues. For the CDR3, the DNA is TGCAGCGTCGTTCAGGGCCTGAACACTGAAGCTTTCTTT. It is translated as CSVVQGLNTEAFF.

This clonotype was seen a handful of times. The rearrangement joins TRBV7-6 to TRBJ2-1, with D perhaps being TRBD1 or TRBD2 (5 bases each). The CDR3 runs 14 residues. Deletions cut 6 bases from V and 0 bases from J, with 9 bases between. CDR1 is SGHVS, CDR2 FNYEAQ, per germline. CDR3 coding DNA: TGTGCCAGCAGTGAGGGGAGCTCCTACAATGAGCAGTTCTTC. Translated: CASSEGSSYNEQFF.